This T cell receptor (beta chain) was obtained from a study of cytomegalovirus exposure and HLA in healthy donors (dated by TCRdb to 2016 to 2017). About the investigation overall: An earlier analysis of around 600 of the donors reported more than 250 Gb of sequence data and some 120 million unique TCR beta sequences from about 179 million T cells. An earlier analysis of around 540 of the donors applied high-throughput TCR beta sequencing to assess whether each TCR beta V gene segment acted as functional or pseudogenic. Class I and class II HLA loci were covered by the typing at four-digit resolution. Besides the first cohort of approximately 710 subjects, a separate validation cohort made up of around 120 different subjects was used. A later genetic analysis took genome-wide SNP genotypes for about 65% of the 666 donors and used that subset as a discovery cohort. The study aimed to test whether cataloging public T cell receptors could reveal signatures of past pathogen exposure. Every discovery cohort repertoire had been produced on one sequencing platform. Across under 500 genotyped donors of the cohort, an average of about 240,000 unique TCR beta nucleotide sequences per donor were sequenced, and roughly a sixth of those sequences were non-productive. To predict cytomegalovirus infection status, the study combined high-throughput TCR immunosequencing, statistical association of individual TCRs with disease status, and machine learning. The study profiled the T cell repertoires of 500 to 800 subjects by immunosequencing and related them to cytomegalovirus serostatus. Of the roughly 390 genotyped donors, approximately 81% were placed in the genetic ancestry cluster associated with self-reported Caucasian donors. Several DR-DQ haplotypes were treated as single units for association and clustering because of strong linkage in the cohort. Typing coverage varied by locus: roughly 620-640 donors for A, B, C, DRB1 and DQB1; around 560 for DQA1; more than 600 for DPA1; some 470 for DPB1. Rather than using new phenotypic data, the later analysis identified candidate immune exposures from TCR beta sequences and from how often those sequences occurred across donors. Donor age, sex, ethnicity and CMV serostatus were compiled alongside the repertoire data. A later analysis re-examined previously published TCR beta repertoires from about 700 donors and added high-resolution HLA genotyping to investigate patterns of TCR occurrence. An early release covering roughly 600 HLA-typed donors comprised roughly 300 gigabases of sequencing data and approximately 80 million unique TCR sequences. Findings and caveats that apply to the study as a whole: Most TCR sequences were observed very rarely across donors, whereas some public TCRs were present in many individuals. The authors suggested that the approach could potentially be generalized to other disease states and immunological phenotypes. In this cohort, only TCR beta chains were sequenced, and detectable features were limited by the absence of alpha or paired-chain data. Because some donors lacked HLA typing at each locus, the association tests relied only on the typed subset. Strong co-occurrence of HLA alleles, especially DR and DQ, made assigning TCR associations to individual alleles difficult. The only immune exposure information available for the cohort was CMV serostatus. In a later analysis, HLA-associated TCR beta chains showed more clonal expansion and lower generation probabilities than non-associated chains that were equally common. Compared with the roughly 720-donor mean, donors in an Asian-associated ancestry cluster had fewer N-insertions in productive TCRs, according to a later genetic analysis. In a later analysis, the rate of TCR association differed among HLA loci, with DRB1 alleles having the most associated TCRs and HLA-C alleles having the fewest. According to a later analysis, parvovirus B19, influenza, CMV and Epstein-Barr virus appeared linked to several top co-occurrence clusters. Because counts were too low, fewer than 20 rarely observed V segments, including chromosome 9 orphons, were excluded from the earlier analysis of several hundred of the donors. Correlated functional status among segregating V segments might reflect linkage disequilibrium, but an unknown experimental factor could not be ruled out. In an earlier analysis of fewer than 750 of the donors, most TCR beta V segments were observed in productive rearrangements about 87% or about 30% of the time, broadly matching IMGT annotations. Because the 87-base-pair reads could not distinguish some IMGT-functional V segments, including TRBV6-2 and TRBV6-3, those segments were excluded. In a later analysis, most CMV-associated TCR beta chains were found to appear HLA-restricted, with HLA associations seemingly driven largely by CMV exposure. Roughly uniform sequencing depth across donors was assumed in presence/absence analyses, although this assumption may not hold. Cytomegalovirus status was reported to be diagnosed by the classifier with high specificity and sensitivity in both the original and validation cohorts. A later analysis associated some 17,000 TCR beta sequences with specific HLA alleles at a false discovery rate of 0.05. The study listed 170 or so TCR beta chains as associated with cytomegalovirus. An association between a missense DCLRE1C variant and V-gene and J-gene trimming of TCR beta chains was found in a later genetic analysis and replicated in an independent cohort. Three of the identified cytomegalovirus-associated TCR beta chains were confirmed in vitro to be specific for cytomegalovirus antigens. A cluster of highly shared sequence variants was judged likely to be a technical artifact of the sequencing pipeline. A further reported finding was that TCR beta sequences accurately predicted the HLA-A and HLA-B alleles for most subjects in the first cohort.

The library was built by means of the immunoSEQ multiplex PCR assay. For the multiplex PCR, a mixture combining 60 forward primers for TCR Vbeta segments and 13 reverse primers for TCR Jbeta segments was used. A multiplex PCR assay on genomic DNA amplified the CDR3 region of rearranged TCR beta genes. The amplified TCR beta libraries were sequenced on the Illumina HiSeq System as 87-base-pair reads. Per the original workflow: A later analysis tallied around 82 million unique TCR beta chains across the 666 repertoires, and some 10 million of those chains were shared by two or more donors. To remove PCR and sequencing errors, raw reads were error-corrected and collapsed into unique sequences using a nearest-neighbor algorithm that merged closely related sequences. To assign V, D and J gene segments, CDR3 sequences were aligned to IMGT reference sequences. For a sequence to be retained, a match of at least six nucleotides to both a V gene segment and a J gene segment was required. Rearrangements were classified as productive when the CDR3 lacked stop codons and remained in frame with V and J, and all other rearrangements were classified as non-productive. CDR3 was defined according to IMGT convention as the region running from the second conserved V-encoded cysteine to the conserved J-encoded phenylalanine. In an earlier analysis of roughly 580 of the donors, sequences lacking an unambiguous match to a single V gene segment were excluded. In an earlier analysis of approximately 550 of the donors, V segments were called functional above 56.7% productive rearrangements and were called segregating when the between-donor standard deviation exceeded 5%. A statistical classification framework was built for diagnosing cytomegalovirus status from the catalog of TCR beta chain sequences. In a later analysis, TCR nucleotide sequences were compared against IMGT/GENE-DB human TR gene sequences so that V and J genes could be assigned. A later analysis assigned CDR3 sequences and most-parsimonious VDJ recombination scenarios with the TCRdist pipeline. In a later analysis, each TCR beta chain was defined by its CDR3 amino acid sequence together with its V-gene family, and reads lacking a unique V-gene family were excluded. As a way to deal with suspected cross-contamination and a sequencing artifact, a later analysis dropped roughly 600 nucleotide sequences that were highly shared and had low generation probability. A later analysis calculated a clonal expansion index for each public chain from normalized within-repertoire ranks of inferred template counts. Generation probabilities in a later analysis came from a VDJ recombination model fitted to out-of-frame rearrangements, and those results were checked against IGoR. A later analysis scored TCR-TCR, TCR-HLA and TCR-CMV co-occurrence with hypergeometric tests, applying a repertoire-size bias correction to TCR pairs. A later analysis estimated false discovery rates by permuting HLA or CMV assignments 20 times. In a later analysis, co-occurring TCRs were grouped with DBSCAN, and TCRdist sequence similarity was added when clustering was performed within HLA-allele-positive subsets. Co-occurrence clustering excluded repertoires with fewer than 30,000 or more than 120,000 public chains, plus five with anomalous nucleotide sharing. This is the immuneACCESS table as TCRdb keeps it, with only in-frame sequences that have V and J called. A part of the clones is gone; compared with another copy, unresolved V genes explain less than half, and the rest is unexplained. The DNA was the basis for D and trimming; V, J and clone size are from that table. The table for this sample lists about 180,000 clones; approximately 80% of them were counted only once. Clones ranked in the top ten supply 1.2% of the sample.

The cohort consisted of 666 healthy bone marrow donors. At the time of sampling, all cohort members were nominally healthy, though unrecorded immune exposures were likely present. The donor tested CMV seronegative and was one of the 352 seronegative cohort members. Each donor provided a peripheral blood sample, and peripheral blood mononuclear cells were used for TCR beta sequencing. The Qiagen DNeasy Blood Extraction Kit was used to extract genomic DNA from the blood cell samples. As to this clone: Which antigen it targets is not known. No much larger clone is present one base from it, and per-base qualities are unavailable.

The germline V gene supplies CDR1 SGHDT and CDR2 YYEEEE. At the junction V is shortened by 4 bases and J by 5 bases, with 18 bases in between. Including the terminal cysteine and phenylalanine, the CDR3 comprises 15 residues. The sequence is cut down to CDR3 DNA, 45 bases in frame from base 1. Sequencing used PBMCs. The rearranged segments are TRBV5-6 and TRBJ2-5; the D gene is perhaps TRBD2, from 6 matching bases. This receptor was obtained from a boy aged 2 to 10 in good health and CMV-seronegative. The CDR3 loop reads CASSPLTGVQETQYF. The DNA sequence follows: TGTGCCAGCAGCCCCCTAACGGGAGTACAGGAGACCCAGTACTTC.